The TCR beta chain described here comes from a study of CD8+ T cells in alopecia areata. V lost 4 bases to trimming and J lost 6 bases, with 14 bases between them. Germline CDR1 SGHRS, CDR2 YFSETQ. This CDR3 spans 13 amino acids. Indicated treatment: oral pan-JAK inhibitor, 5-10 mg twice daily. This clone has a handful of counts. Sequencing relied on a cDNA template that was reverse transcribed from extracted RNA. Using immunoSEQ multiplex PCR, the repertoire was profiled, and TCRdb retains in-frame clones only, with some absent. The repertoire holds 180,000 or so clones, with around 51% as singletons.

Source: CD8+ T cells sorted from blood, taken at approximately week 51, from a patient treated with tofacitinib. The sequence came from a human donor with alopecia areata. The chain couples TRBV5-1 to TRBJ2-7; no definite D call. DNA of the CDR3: TGCGCCAGCAGCCCCGGACGGCTAATCGAGCAGTACTTC. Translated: CASSPGRLIEQYF.